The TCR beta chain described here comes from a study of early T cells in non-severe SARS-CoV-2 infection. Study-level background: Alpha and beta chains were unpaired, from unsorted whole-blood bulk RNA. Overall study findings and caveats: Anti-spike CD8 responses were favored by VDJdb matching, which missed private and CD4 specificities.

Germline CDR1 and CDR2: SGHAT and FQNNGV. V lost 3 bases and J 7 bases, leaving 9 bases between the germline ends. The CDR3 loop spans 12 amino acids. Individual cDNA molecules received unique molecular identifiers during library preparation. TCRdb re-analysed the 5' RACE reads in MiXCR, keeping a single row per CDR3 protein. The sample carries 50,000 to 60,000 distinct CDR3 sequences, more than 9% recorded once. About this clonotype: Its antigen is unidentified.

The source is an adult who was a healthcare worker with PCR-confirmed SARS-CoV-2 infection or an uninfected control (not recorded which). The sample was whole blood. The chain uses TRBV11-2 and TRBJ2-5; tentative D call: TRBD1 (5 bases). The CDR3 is CASSFKGLTQYF. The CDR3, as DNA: TGTGCCAGCAGCTTTAAGGGGCTGACCCAGTACTTC.